The 9 T cell receptor beta chains below come from one sample, sequenced in a study of cytotoxic CD8 clonotypes in ibrutinib-treated CLL. Some clones are missing from TCRdb's copy, which holds only in-frame ones; the method was immunoSEQ multiplex PCR. The sample records some 30,000 clones, about three quarters being singletons. The source was PBMCs, collected after 36 months of ibrutinib treatment. These receptors originate from a human donor with chronic lymphocytic leukemia.

The chain combines TRBV27 with TRBJ2-7; possible D gene TRBD1, 6 bases. V was trimmed by 0 bases and J by 2 bases, leaving 11 bases between them. The CDR3 is 15 residues long. CDR1 is MNHEY and CDR2 is SMNVEV in the germline V gene (reference sequence). The CDR3 DNA is TGTGCCAGCAGTTTATCAGGGGGTGTCCCCTACGAGCAGTACTTC. This encodes CASSLSGGVPYEQYF.

The gene calls are TRBV6-6 and TRBJ2-3; D gene uncertain. Germline V lookup: CDR1 MNHNY, CDR2 SVGAGI (reference sequence). The V gene lost 5 bases and the J gene lost 2 bases, with 5 bases spanning the gap. The CDR3 runs 12 residues. CDR3 loop: CASSPHTDTQYF. In DNA form, the CDR3 reads TGTGCCAGCAGTCCCCACACAGATACGCAGTATTTT.

As to this clone: One junction end does not reproduce the germline sequence, and a read error may be involved. This chain links TRBV19 with TRBJ1-1; TRBD1 agrees at 7 bases. CDR1 is LNHDA, CDR2 SQIVND, per germline (reference sequence). CDR3 length: 14 residues. The CDR3, as DNA: TGTGCCAGTAGTTTCCAGGGGGGCAGCCTGAAGGGGATCTTT. It translates to CASSFQGGSLKGIF.

The CDR3 coding sequence is TGTGCCATCAGTGAAGGCACCACCTACGAGCAGTACTTC. Protein product: CAISEGTTYEQYF. V usage is TRBV10-3 and J usage is TRBJ2-7; the D is unclear. With 3 bases removed from V and 2 bases from J, the gap between germline ends came to 8 bases. Germline assignment: CDR1 ENHRY and CDR2 SYGVKD. CDR3 length: 13 amino acids.

The gene calls are TRBV6-1 and TRBJ2-1; no reliable D call. Germline values: CDR1 MNHNS, CDR2 SASEGT. The CDR3 totals 12 residues. V was pared by 2 bases and J by 10 bases, with 9 bases between. The CDR3 region is CASSELGREQFF. CDR3 sequence (DNA): TGTGCCAGCAGTGAACTAGGGCGGGAGCAGTTCTTC.

The chain has TRBV2 and TRBJ2-7, with D possibly TRBD1 on 5 matching bases. This CDR3 region has 15 residues. Germline CDR1 and CDR2: SNHLY and FYNNEI. The germline V and J ends were trimmed by 3 bases and 3 bases, with 15 bases remaining between them. CDR3 in amino acids: CASSDDQGISYEQYF. CDR3 DNA sequence: TGTGCCAGCAGTGACGACCAGGGAATAAGCTACGAGCAGTACTTC.

V gene TRBV7-2 combines with J gene TRBJ2-1; D unresolved. Looked up from germline, CDR1 is SGHTA and CDR2 is FQGNSA. Trimming pared 0 bases from V and 1 base from J, leaving 10 bases between. The CDR3 length is 16 residues. The CDR3 loop reads CASSLAEHGSYNEQFF. For the CDR3, the DNA is TGTGCCAGCAGCTTAGCGGAGCACGGATCCTACAATGAGCAGTTCTTC.

This clone was seen only once. The rearrangement links TRBV7-9 to TRBJ2-6; 7 bases fit TRBD1. V dropped 1 base and J dropped 0; count of bases not matched to a gene: 0. This CDR3 region has 16 residues. Germline CDR1 reads SEHNR; CDR2 reads FQNEAQ (reference sequence). As DNA, the CDR3 is TGTGCCAGCAGCTTAGGACAGGGCTCTGGGGCCAACGTCCTGACTTTC. It encodes CASSLGQGSGANVLTF.

This clone appeared a few times. The V and J genes are TRBV27 and TRBJ1-2; no definite D call. The CDR3 runs to 12 residues. V was shortened by 6 bases and J by 6 bases, with 11 bases between the two germline ends. Germline lookup yields CDR1 MNHEY and CDR2 SMNVEV (reference sequence). CDR3: CASREPRHGYTF. The CDR3 nucleotides are TGTGCCAGCAGAGAACCCCGCCATGGCTACACCTTC.